Presented here are 16 T cell receptor beta chains from one specimen sequenced in a study of cytomegalovirus exposure and HLA in healthy donors. Measured with immunoSEQ multiplex PCR; TCRdb has only the in-frame clones, and not every one. The repertoire holds approximately 150,000 clones, roughly 90% seen once, with less than 5.5% in the top ten. Sequencing input: PBMCs. These receptors originate from a man aged 18 to 29 in good health and CMV-seropositive.

This chain joins TRBV28 and TRBJ1-1, with no clear D. V lost 3 bases and J lost 6, with 11 bases in between. This CDR3 has 13 residues. Looked up from germline, CDR1 is MDHEN and CDR2 is SYDVKM. This CDR3 is CASSFNFKPEAFF. As DNA, the CDR3 is TGTGCCAGCAGTTTTAACTTTAAACCTGAAGCTTTCTTT.

The V and J genes are TRBV19 and TRBJ2-7; 8 bases line up with TRBD2. The germline CDR1 and CDR2 sequences are LNHDA and SQIVND (reference sequence). The V and J ends lost 7 bases and 5 bases, in that order; junction bases with no gene match: 7. This CDR3 is 13 amino acids long. The CDR3 sequence is CASTERETDEQYF. The CDR3 coding sequence is TGTGCCAGTACGGAGCGGGAGACAGACGAGCAGTACTTC.

CDR3 sequence reads: CASSETGAYEQYF. The DNA for the CDR3 is TGTGCCAGTAGTGAGACAGGCGCCTACGAGCAGTACTTC. The chain carries TRBV19 and TRBJ2-7, with a possible D match to TRBD1 (6 bases). This CDR3 is built from 13 residues. Germline V lookup: CDR1 LNHDA, CDR2 SQIVND (reference sequence). V shed 5 bases and J shed 2 bases, with 10 bases lying between them. The variable domain in full, completed from reference TRBV19 and TRBJ2-7, reads DGGITQSPKYLFRKEGQNVTLSCEQNLNHDAMYWYRQDPGQGLRLIYYSQIVNDFQKGDIAEGYSVSREKKESFPLTVTSAQKNPTAFYLCASSETGAYEQYFGPGTRLTVT.

The chain recombines TRBV27 with TRBJ2-1; 10 positions agree with TRBD2. Germline V gene sequence: CDR1 MNHEY, CDR2 SMNVEV (reference sequence). CDR3 length: 15 amino acids. J gave up 5 bases and V 5 bases, and 6 bases lay outside the gene matches. CDR3 sequence: CASSTASGGNNEQFF. The CDR3 region has the DNA TGTGCCAGCAGTACGGCTAGCGGGGGAAACAATGAGCAGTTCTTC.

The sample holds one count of this clone. V usage is TRBV9 and J usage is TRBJ1-5, with D maybe TRBD1 (5 bases). Per germline, CDR1 SGDLS and CDR2 YYNGEE. This CDR3 spans 14 amino acids. Between the trimmed V and J ends, which lost 2 bases and 2 bases, there was a span of 8 bases. This CDR3 is CASSVDSGNQPQHF. In nucleotides, the CDR3 is TGTGCCAGCAGCGTTGACAGCGGCAATCAGCCCCAGCATTTT.

This clone occurred once. This chain uses TRBV6-1 with TRBJ2-1; 13 nucleotides align to TRBD2. The CDR3 sequence is 15 residues long. The V gene's germline CDR1 is MNHNS and CDR2 SASEGT. The V gene end was trimmed by 6 bases and the J gene end by 7 bases; junction bases not matched to a gene: 6. The CDR3 DNA reads TGTGCCAGCAGCCTAACTAGCGGGGGGGATAATGAGCAGTTCTTC. Translating gives CASSLTSGGDNEQFF.

This chain's CDR3 is CASSEYESSYNEQFF. CDR3 coding DNA: TGTGCCAGCAGTGAATATGAGAGCTCCTACAATGAGCAGTTCTTC. The J gene is TRBJ2-1, the V gene TRBV2; D remains unclear. Germline lookup yields CDR1 SNHLY and CDR2 FYNNEI. Trimming left V 2 bases short and J 0 bases short, with 8 bases between. The CDR3 loop spans 15 amino acids.

The chain combines TRBV10-2 with TRBJ2-7; D is unclear. V was trimmed by 3 bases and J by 4 bases, leaving 13 bases between them. Germline CDR1 and CDR2: WSHSY and SAAADI. The CDR3 has 14 amino acids. In DNA form, the CDR3 reads TGCGCCAGCAGTGACCGCGGTGGAGCATACGAGCAGTACTTC. Translated: CASSDRGGAYEQYF.

The gene calls are TRBV19 and TRBJ2-5; 7 bases line up with TRBD1. This CDR3 is 14 amino acids long. J was trimmed by 3 bases and V by 7 bases; bases with no gene match: 8. Per germline, CDR1 LNHDA and CDR2 SQIVND (reference sequence). Here the CDR3 DNA reads TGTGCCAGTAACTCGGGGACAGTTAAAGAGACCCAGTACTTC. Protein sequence: CASNSGTVKETQYF.

This clone was recorded only once. The chain links TRBV28 to TRBJ1-6, with unresolved D. This CDR3 has 15 residues. CDR1 is MDHEN, CDR2 SYDVKM, per germline. The V gene lost 2 bases and the J gene lost 1 base, with 6 bases spanning the gap. DNA for the CDR3: TGTGCCAGCAGTTTAGAGAGGTCCTATAATTCACCCCTCCACTTT. It yields the protein CASSLERSYNSPLHF.

V usage is TRBV11-3 and J usage is TRBJ2-7, with 8 nucleotides matching TRBD2. The CDR3 is made up of 15 amino acids. J lost 2 bases, V lost 1 base, and 4 bases had no gene match. Germline CDR1 and CDR2: SGHNT and YENEEA. The CDR3 spells CASSLVHGRAYEQYF. In nucleotides, the CDR3 is TGTGCCAGCAGCTTAGTACACGGGAGGGCCTACGAGCAGTACTTC.

The chain is built from TRBV18 and TRBJ2-2; a possible D gene is TRBD2 (5 bases). V dropped 3 bases and J dropped 6 bases, with 23 bases sitting between them. The germline V gene encodes CDR1 KGHSH and CDR2 LQKENI. The CDR3 is 18 amino acids. CDR3 bases: TGTGCCAGCTCACCGCCCGGGATGTTTGGGGATGGTGCCGGGGAGCTGTTTTTT. It yields the protein CASSPPGMFGDGAGELFF.

This chain connects TRBV10-3 to TRBJ2-7, with D possibly TRBD2 on 5 matching bases. Trimming left V 10 bases short and J 3 bases short, with 13 bases between. CDR1 is ENHRY, CDR2 SYGVKD, per germline. CDR3 size: 12 residues. The CDR3 region has the DNA TGTGCCAGCGGACTTGGCGACTACGAGCAGTACTTC. Its protein is CASGLGDYEQYF.

The rearrangement links TRBV7-9 to TRBJ1-3; D remains ambiguous. V was trimmed by 2 bases and J by 0 bases, leaving 8 bases between them. The CDR3 runs 15 residues. CDR1 is SEHNR and CDR2 is FQNEAQ in the germline V gene (reference sequence). The CDR3 sequence is CASSLFAISGNTIYF. In DNA form, the CDR3 reads TGTGCCAGCAGCTTATTTGCGATCTCTGGAAACACCATATATTTT.

The chain combines TRBV5-4 with TRBJ2-1; tentatively, D is TRBD1 (5 bases). The germline gives CDR1 SGHNT, CDR2 YYREEE (reference sequence). Trimming removed 0 bases at V and 1 base at J, with 5 bases between. The CDR3 spans 14 residues. CDR3 in DNA: TGTGCCAGCAGCTTGGACAGGTCCTACAATGAGCAGTTCTTC. Translation gives CASSLDRSYNEQFF.

The rearrangement uses TRBV4-1 and TRBJ2-5; 7 bases line up with TRBD2. The CDR3 contains 16 residues. V trimming: 1 base; J trimming: 1 base; junction bases outside the gene matches: 6. Germline V gene lookup returns CDR1 MGHRA and CDR2 YSYEKL. CDR3 sequence (DNA): TGCGCCAGCAGCCAAGTCTGGCCTAGCGGCCAAGAGACCCAGTACTTC. It codes for CASSQVWPSGQETQYF.